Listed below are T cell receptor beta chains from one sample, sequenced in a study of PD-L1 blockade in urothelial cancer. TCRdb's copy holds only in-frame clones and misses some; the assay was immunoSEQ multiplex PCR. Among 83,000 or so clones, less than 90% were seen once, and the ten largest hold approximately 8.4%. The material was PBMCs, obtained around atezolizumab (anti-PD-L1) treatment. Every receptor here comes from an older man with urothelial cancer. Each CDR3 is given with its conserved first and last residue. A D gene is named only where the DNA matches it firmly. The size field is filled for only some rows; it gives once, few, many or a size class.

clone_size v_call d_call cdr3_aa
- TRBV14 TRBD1 CASSLMDRLRGYTF
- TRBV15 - CATSIQYNEQFF
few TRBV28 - CASSPLLVSPLHF
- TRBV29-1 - CSVEEWTRRGGEQFF
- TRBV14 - CASSQGQGHYGYTF
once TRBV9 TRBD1 CASRGRGDSNQPQHF
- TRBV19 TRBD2 CASSIFTSGRAPQSTDTQYF
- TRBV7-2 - CASSPRTANTGELFF
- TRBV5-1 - CASSLPQGPEQYF
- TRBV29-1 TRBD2 CTASGSSNTGELFF
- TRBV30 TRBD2 CAWTSGYEQYF
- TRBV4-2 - CASSLSGEGTYEQYF
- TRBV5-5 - CASSLDGQYNSPLHF
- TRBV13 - CASRLGDEQYF
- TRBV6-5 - CASSYSDSYEQYF
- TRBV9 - CASSLRGNTGELFF
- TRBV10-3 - CAISESRASSYEQYF
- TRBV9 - CASSVGGEGNTGELFF
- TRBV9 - CASSVGGGQNTGELFF
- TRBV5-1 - CASSPEGGGILQYF
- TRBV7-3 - CASSPRSQPQHF
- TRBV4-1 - CASSQDGRGTLSTDTQYF
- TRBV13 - CASSLGATLANYGYTF
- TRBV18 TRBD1 CASSLTGGANTGELFF
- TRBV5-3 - CASSPPGGPHEQYF
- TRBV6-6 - CASSGAGIGQETQYF
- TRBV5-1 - CASSLGQKNSPLHF
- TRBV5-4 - CASSFSLEQSTDTQYF
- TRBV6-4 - CASRKNTGLNTEAFF
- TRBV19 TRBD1 CASSNDRGYDEQFF
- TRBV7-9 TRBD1 CASSSYLRQGVLDNEQFF
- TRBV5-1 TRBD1 CASRLTGVPETQYF
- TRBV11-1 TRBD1 CASSPPRAGGEGETQYF
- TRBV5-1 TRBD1 CASSFYLTGQGTGELFF
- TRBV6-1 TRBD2 CASSGPTSGYSSYNEQFF
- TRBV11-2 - CASSLGQGRNTIYF
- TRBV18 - CASSLGADSGVYGYTF
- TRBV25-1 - CASSEHYGYTF
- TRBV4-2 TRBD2 CASSQDPGLAGTLAKNIQYF
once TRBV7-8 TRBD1 CASSLRTGFSEQFF
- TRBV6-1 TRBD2 CASSETSSGRSEQFF
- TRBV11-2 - CASSLNTEAFF
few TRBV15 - CATSRGRVDGELFF
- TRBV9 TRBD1 CASSVGDSETGELFF
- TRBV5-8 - CASSLIQGTYSNQPQHF
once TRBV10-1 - CASSEGGTQNIQYF
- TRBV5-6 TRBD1 CASSGGTGGHEQYF
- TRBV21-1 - CASSRFGGGLAYDEQFF